This TCR beta chain was captured by sequencing in a study of Ad26.COV2.S vaccination and SARS-CoV-2 variants. Across the study: The COV1001 Ad26.COV2.S trial arm included the donor. The study gave Ad26.COV2.S intramuscularly, once or twice 56 days apart. Whole-study results and caveats: For non-spike TCRs, breadth in vaccine recipients resembled that in placebo recipients.

The CDR3 extends over 14 amino acids. Per the germline V gene, CDR1 is MNHNY and CDR2 is SVGAGI (reference sequence). Trimming cost V 8 bases and J 8 bases, with 21 bases left between them. Sequenced by immunoSEQ multiplex PCR; TCRdb stores in-frame clones only, minus some. The data show about 500,000 clones, 89% seen once. Described treatment: around 19 received Ad26.COV2.S at low or high dose, single or two shots; 5 received placebo; per-sample allocation not given. The samples date from day 63 after the first vaccine or placebo injection. The individual, an adult aged 18-55 years, was a donor in Boston. A note on this clone: Its cognate antigen is unknown.

The source material was peripheral blood, sampled in a trial of Ad26.COV2.S vaccine versus placebo. The origin of this receptor is a person aged 18 to 59 who received the Ad26.COV2.S COVID-19 vaccine or a placebo. The J gene is TRBJ1-2, the V gene TRBV6-6, with unresolved D. This CDR3 reads CASSLIAQTDGYTF. CDR3 nucleotide sequence: TGTGCCAGCTCCCTCATTGCACAGACGGACGGCTACACCTTC.